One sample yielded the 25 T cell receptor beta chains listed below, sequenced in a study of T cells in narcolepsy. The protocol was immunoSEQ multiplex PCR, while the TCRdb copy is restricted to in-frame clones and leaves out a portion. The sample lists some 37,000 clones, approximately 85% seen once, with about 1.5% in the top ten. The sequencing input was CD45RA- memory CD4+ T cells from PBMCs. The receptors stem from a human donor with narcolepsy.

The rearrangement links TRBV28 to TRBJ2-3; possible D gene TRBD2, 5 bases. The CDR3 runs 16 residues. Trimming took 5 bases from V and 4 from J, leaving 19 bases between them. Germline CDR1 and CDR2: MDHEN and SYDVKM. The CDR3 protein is CASSPKRRFGADTQYF. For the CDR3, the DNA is TGTGCCAGCAGTCCTAAGCGGAGGTTCGGGGCAGATACGCAGTATTTT.

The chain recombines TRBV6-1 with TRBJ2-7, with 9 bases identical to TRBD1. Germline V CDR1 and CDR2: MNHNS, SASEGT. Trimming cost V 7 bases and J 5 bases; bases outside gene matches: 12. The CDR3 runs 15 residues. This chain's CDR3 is CASTEGRTGVNEQYF. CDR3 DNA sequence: TGTGCCAGCACAGAGGGCCGGACAGGGGTGAACGAGCAGTACTTC.

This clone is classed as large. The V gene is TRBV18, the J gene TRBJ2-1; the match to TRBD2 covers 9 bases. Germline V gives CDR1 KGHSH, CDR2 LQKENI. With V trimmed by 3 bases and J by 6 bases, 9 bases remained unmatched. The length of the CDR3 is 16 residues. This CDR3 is CASSPLPAGGLNEQFF. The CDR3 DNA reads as TGTGCCAGCTCACCTCTGCCAGCGGGGGGCCTCAATGAGCAGTTCTTC.

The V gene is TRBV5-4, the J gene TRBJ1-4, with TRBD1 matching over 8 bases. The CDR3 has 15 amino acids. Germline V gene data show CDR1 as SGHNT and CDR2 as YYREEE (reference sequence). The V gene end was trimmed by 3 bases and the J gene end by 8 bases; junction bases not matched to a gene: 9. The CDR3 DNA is TGTGCCAGCAGCTACGACCAGGGGGCAGGGGAAAAACTGTTTTTT. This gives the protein CASSYDQGAGEKLFF.

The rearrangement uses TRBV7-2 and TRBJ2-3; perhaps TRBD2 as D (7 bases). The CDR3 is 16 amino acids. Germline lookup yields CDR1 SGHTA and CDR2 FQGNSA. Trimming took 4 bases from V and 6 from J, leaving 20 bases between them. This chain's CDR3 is CASSWVGRGQSDTQYF. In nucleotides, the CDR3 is TGTGCCAGCAGCTGGGTGGGGCGGGGGCAATCGGATACGCAGTATTTT.

As DNA, the CDR3 is TGCGCCAGCAGCTTGAGTCCTAGCGGAACAGATACGCAGTATTTT. The encoded protein is CASSLSPSGTDTQYF. The chain uses TRBV5-1 and TRBJ2-3, with 7 bases identical to TRBD2. The CDR3 length is 15 residues. CDR1 is SGHRS, CDR2 YFSETQ, per germline. V trimming: 1 base; J trimming: 3 bases; junction bases outside the gene matches: 5.

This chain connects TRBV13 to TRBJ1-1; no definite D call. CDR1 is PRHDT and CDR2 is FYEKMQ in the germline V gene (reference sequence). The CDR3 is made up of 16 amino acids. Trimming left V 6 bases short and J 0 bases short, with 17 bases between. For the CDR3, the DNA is TGTGCCAGCAGATCATACGGACGGAACATGAACACTGAAGCTTTCTTT. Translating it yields CASRSYGRNMNTEAFF.

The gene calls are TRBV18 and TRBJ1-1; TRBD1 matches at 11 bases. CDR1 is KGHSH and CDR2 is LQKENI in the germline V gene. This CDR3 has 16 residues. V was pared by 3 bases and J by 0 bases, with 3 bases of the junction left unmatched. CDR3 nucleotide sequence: TGTGCCAGCTCACCGGGGACAGGGGGTATGAACACTGAAGCTTTCTTT. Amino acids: CASSPGTGGMNTEAFF.

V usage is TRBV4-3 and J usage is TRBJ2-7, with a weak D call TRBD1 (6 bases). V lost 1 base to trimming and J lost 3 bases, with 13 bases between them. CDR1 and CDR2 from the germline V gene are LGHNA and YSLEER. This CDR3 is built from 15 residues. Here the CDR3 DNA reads TGCGCCAGCAGCCAAGGTCGGACAGCAGTCTACGAGCAGTACTTC. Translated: CASSQGRTAVYEQYF.

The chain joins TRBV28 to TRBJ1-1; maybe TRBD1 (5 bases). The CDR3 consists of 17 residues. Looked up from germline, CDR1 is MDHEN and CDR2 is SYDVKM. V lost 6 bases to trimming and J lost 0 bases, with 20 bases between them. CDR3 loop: CASRAPGLSRVNTEAFF. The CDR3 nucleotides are TGTGCCAGCAGGGCCCCGGGACTCTCAAGGGTGAACACTGAAGCTTTCTTT.

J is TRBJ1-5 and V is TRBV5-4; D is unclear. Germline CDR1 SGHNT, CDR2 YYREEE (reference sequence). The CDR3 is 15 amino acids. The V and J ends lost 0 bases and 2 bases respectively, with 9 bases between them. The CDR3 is CASSLAGSGNQPQHF. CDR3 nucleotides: TGTGCCAGCAGCTTGGCGGGAAGTGGCAATCAGCCCCAGCATTTT.

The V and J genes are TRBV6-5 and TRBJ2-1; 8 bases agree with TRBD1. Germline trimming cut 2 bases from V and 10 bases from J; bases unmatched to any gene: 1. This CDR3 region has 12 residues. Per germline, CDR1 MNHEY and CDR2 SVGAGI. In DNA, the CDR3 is TGTGCCAGCAGTTACAGGACAGGGGAGCAGTTCTTC. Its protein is CASSYRTGEQFF.

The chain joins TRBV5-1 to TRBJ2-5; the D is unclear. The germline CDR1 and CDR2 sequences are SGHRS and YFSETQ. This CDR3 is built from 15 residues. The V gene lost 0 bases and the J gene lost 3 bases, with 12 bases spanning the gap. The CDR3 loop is CASSLEHRREETQYF. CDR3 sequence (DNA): TGCGCCAGCAGCTTGGAACACCGTCGGGAAGAGACCCAGTACTTC.

The DNA for the CDR3 is TGTGCCAGCAGCCAAGAATTGGAAGGAGGCTACGAGCAGTACTTC. Translating gives CASSQELEGGYEQYF. The J gene is TRBJ2-7, the V gene TRBV4-2; D is perhaps TRBD2 (5 bases). The CDR3 contains 15 residues. V was trimmed by 0 bases and J by 3 bases, leaving 12 bases between them. Germline CDR1 is LGHNA and CDR2 is YNFKEQ.

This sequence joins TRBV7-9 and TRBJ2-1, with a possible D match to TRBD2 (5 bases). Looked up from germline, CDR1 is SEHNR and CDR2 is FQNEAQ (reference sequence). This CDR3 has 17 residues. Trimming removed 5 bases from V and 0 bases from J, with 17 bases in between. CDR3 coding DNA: TGTGCCAGCAGCCCTTCGAGGGCGCATGGCTCCTACAATGAGCAGTTCTTC. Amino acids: CASSPSRAHGSYNEQFF.

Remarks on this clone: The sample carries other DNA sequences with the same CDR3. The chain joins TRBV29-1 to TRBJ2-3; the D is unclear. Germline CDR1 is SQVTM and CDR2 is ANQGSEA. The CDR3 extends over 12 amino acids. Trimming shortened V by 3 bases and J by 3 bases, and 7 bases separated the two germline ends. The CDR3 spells CSVEEGTDTQYF. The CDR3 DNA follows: TGCAGCGTTGAGGAAGGGACAGATACGCAGTATTTT.

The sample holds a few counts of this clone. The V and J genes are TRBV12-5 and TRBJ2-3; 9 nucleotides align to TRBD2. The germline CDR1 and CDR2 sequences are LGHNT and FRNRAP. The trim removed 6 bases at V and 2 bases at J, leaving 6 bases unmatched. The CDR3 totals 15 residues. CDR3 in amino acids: CASGNSGGYTDTQYF. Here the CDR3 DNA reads TGTGCTAGTGGCAATAGCGGGGGATACACAGATACGCAGTATTTT.

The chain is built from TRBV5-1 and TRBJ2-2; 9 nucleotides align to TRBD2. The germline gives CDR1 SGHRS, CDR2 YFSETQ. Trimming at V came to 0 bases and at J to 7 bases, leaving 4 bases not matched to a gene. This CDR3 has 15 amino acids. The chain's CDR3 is CASSLAAGGGGELFF. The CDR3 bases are TGCGCCAGCAGCTTGGCAGCGGGGGGCGGCGGGGAGCTGTTTTTT.

CDR3 sequence (DNA): TGTGCCTGTGCCCGGGACCATAGCACAGATACGCAGTATTTT. Translating it yields CACARDHSTDTQYF. J is TRBJ2-3 and V is TRBV30, with D perhaps given as TRBD1 or TRBD2 (5 bases each). Germline V gene data show CDR1 as GTSNPN and CDR2 as SVGIG (reference sequence). The CDR3 consists of 14 residues. Between the trimmed V and J ends, which lost 6 bases and 0 bases, there was a span of 13 bases. The full variable domain, completed using reference TRBV30 and TRBJ2-3, is SQTIHQWPATLVQPVGSPLSLECTVEGTSNPNLYWYRQAAGRGLQLLFYSVGIGQISSEVPQNLSASRPQDRQFILSSKKLLLSDSGFYLCACARDHSTDTQYFGPGTRLTVL.

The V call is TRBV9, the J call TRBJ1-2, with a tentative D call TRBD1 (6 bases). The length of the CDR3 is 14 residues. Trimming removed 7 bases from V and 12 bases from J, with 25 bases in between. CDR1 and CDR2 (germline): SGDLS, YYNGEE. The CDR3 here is CASQTGQSGVGHTF. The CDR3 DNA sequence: TGTGCCAGCCAAACAGGACAGTCTGGAGTCGGCCACACCTTC.

The CDR3 loop is CASIPHPREQYF. CDR3 sequence (DNA): TGTGCCAGCATCCCCCACCCCAGGGAGCAGTACTTC. The chain carries TRBV25-1 and TRBJ2-7; D is uncertain. V was shortened by 7 bases and J by 7 bases, with 14 bases between the two germline ends. Germline V CDR1 and CDR2: MGHDK, SYGVNS. The CDR3 has 12 residues.

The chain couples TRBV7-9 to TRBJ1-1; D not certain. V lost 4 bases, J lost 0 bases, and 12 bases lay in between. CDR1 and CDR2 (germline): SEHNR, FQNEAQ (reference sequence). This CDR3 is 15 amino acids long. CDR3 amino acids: CASSSVRGMNTEAFF. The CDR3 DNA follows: TGTGCCAGCAGCTCAGTTCGGGGAATGAACACTGAAGCTTTCTTT.

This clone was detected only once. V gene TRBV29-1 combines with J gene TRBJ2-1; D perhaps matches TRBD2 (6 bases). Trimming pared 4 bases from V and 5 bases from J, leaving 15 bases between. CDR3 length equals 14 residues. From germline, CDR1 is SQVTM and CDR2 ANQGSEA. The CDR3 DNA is TGCAGCGTTGGAATTGCGGGACCAAACAATGAGCAGTTCTTC. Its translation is CSVGIAGPNNEQFF.

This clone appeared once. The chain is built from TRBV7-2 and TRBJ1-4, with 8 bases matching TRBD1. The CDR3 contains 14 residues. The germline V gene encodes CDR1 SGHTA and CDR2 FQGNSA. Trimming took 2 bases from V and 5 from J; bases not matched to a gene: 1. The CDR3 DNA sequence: TGTGCCAGCAGCTTAAGACAGGGGAATGAAAAACTGTTTTTT. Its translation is CASSLRQGNEKLFF.

As DNA, the CDR3 is TGTGCCAGCAGCCCAAGGTCACCAAGGGCCGGCCAGAGGAGTGAGCAGTTCTTC. Its translation: CASSPRSPRAGQRSEQFF. V usage is TRBV7-2 and J usage is TRBJ2-1; no clear D. The CDR3 covers 18 residues. The germline gives CDR1 SGHTA, CDR2 FQGNSA. Trimming pared 5 bases from V and 9 bases from J, leaving 29 bases between.